Sequencing of this T cell receptor (beta chain) was carried out in a study of T cells expressing NK-cell markers. Turning to the study itself: Sorted CD3+CD56-NKG2C+, CD3+CD56+NKG2C- and CD3+CD56+NKG2C+ T cells were the source of the TCR beta repertoires. The authors sequenced eight donors, of whom seven were HCMV-seropositive and one was seronegative.

TCRdb reprocessed the 5' RACE reads and reports one entry per CDR3 protein, with no DNA. The repertoire table contains about 390,000 distinct CDR3 sequences. Germline V CDR1 and CDR2: KGHDR, SFDVKD. CDR3 size: 14 residues. This rearrangement joins TRBV24-1 to TRBJ2-5; there is no DNA to check the TCRdb D call of TRBD2. The TCR comes from a woman in her forties or fifties in good health. The sample consisted of blood T cells: a sorted CD56 or NKG2C T cell subset, CD4+ or CD8+ T cells, or bulk PBMC T cells (not recorded which). CDR3 amino acids: CATSPSLHQETQYF.